Listed below are T cell receptor beta chains from one sample, sequenced in a study of cytomegalovirus exposure and HLA in healthy donors. TCRdb keeps only in-frame clones here, not all; method: immunoSEQ multiplex PCR. In the table there are around 100,000 clones, around 81% of which are singletons. Sequenced input: PBMCs. Receptors were obtained from a man between 40 and 49 years old in good health and CMV-seropositive. CDR3s include the opening cysteine and the closing phenylalanine or tryptophan. The D gene is left open where the match is weak. Clone size is stated in some rows and not others, as once, few, many or a class when expanded.

>TRBV6-1|NA|TRBJ2-1|NA
TGTGCCAGCAGTGCCGGGGACTCCTTCAATGAGCAGTTCTTC
CASSAGDSFNEQFF
>TRBV9|TRBD1|TRBJ2-3|NA
TGTGCCAGCAGCGCAAACAGGGGGCCAGATACGCAGTATTTT
CASSANRGPDTQYF
>TRBV10-2|NA|TRBJ2-7|NA
TGCGCCAGCAGTGGATTTTCGACAGGAAAGGACGAGCAGTACTTC
CASSGFSTGKDEQYF
>TRBV28|TRBD1|TRBJ2-5|NA
TGTGCCAGCAGTTGGGGACAGGGTAAAACAGAGACCCAGTACTTC
CASSWGQGKTETQYF
>TRBV5-4|TRBD2|TRBJ2-3|NA
TGTGCCAGCAGCGACAGCGGGGAGCGACCTAGCACAGATACGCAGTATTTT
CASSDSGERPSTDTQYF
>TRBV6-5|NA|TRBJ1-1|NA
TGTGCCAGCAGCCCCACAGCGAACACTGAAGCTTTCTTT
CASSPTANTEAFF
>TRBV9|TRBD1|TRBJ1-1|NA
TGTGCCAGCAGCACTAGCCGGGACAGGGCCGGCACTGAAGCTTTCTTT
CASSTSRDRAGTEAFF
>TRBV18|TRBD1|TRBJ2-3|once
TGTGCCAGCTCTCTCATGACAGGGGAAGATACGCAGTATTTT
CASSLMTGEDTQYF
>TRBV7-8|NA|TRBJ1-3|NA
TGTGCCAGCAGCTCGACGGGTATGGGAAACACCATATATTTT
CASSSTGMGNTIYF
>TRBV7-3|TRBD1|TRBJ1-5|NA
TGTGCCAGCAGCCCACGTCCCGGGACAGGGTTCGCCCAGCATTTT
CASSPRPGTGFAQHF
>TRBV9|NA|TRBJ2-3|NA
TGTGCCAGCAGCGCTCCCTGGGGACTCAACTACACAGATACGCAGTATTTT
CASSAPWGLNYTDTQYF
>TRBV6-5|NA|TRBJ1-1|few
TGTGCCAGCAGTCTCTTCCTGGGGCCCACTGAAGCTTTCTTT
CASSLFLGPTEAFF
>TRBV6-5|TRBD1|TRBJ2-4|NA
TGTGCCAGCAGTTACTCAGGACAGGGAGCCAAAAACATTCAGTACTTC
CASSYSGQGAKNIQYF
>TRBV14|TRBD1|TRBJ1-1|NA
TGTGCCAGCAGCCAAAGGGGACAGGAGAACACTGAAGCTTTCTTT
CASSQRGQENTEAFF
>TRBV6-5|NA|TRBJ1-1|NA
TGTGCCAGCAGCAAGAACACTGAAGCTTTCTTT
CASSKNTEAFF
>TRBV25-1|NA|TRBJ1-1|NA
TGTGCCAGCAGAATTATAGGAAGGGGGAACACTGAAGCTTTCTTT
CASRIIGRGNTEAFF
>TRBV18|NA|TRBJ2-7|few
TGTGCCAGCTCACCACAGGGTCCCGGGAACGAGCAGTACTTC
CASSPQGPGNEQYF
>TRBV15|NA|TRBJ1-2|NA
TGTGCCACCGAAGCTCAGGGTGCTCATGGCTACACCTTC
CATEAQGAHGYTF
>TRBV5-1|TRBD2|TRBJ2-7|once
TGCGCCAGCAGCCCGGGACTAGCGGGGGACGGCGAGCAGTACTTC
CASSPGLAGDGEQYF
>TRBV28|TRBD1|TRBJ2-1|few
TGTGCCAGCAGTTTAGGAGGGACAGGGGCTAGTGAGCAGTTCTTC
CASSLGGTGASEQFF
>TRBV2|TRBD1|TRBJ2-1|NA
TGTGCCAGCGCGTTGACAGGGGGATTCCTCCACAATGAGCAGTTCTTC
CASALTGGFLHNEQFF
>TRBV2|NA|TRBJ1-2|NA
TGTGCCAGCAGTGAAATCAGATCTCCCAGGGGCTACACCTTC
CASSEIRSPRGYTF
>TRBV6-7|NA|TRBJ1-2|NA
TGTGCCAGCAGTGGTCGGGACAAAACGAACTATGGCTACACCTTC
CASSGRDKTNYGYTF
>TRBV6-5|TRBD1|TRBJ1-2|NA
TGTGCCAGCAGTTTCGACAGGGGTGGCTACACCTTC
CASSFDRGGYTF
>TRBV28|NA|TRBJ2-7|NA
TGTGCCAGCAGTTCCCCGGGGTCGGGGAGCCCCTACGAGCAGTACTTC
CASSSPGSGSPYEQYF
>TRBV5-1|TRBD1|TRBJ2-3|few
TGCGCCAGCAGCTTAGGTAGGCAGGGGGCAGATACGCAGTATTTT
CASSLGRQGADTQYF
>TRBV5-1|NA|TRBJ1-1|NA
TGCGCCAGCAGCTTTCCAGGGAACACTGAAGCTTTCTTT
CASSFPGNTEAFF
>TRBV18|TRBD2|TRBJ2-3|once
TGTGCCAGCTCACCTGCTAGCGGGAGCACAGATACGCAGTATTTT
CASSPASGSTDTQYF
>TRBV7-9|NA|TRBJ2-1|once
TGTTCCAGCAGCTTCCGCAGGGCCAATGAGCAGTTCTTC
CSSSFRRANEQFF
>TRBV13|TRBD1|TRBJ1-2|NA
TGTGCCAGCAGCTCGAGAGGGGGCAATTATGGCTACACCTTC
CASSSRGGNYGYTF
>TRBV30|NA|TRBJ1-5|once
TGTGCCTGGAGTGGGCAGGTGGGCCAGCCCCAGCATTTT
CAWSGQVGQPQHF
>TRBV4-1|NA|TRBJ1-4|once
TGCGCCAGCAGCCAAGATCGACAGTCTAATGAAAAACTGTTTTTT
CASSQDRQSNEKLFF
>TRBV2|TRBD2|TRBJ2-7|few
TGTGCCAGCAGTGGAGGCGGGGGGGATTACGAGCAGTACTTC
CASSGGGGDYEQYF
>TRBV6-5|TRBD1|TRBJ1-2|NA
TGTGCCAGCAGTTACCTACCAACAGGGGGGGGAAGTGGCTACACCTTC
CASSYLPTGGGSGYTF
>TRBV10-3|NA|TRBJ1-4|NA
TGTGCCATCAGTGACAACCAGGAAAAACTGTTTTTT
CAISDNQEKLFF
>TRBV5-1|NA|TRBJ1-1|NA
TGCGCCAGCAGTTTTCAGAACACTGAAGCTTTCTTT
CASSFQNTEAFF
>TRBV9|NA|TRBJ1-3|NA
TGTGCCAGCAGCGTCACAGACTCTGGAAACACCATATATTTT
CASSVTDSGNTIYF
>TRBV12-5|NA|TRBJ1-1|NA
TGTGCTAGTGGTTTTGATACAGGGAGAGGCACTGAAGCTTTCTTT
CASGFDTGRGTEAFF
>TRBV18|TRBD1|TRBJ1-1|NA
TGTGCCAGCTCACTCTCCACAGGGGCGGGTGAAGCTTTCTTT
CASSLSTGAGEAFF
>TRBV13|TRBD1|TRBJ1-4|NA
TGTGCCAGCGGAGCCGGGACAGGGGTCGAAAAACTGTTTTTT
CASGAGTGVEKLFF
>TRBV10-3|TRBD2|TRBJ2-7|NA
TGTGCCTCTCGGACTAGCGGGTCGGACTACGAGCAGTACTTC
CASRTSGSDYEQYF
>TRBV19|TRBD2|TRBJ2-1|once
TGTGCCAGTAGTCCCGGGGGGGTCTACTACAATGAGCAGTTCTTC
CASSPGGVYYNEQFF
>TRBV5-4|TRBD2|TRBJ2-3|NA
TGTGCCAGCAGCTTTAGGCGGGAGCGCCACACAGATACGCAGTATTTT
CASSFRRERHTDTQYF
>TRBV5-1|NA|TRBJ1-5|NA
TGCGCCAGCAGCTTGGGTCATAATCAGCCCCAGCATTTT
CASSLGHNQPQHF
>TRBV5-1|NA|TRBJ1-1|NA
TGCGCCAGCAGCTTGGGGACTCCCGGGGGAGCTTTCTTT
CASSLGTPGGAFF
>TRBV27|NA|TRBJ1-1|NA
TGTGCCAGCAGCCTGGGGAGGCGGAACACTGAAGCTTTCTTT
CASSLGRRNTEAFF
>TRBV6-1|NA|TRBJ2-2|once
TGTGCCAGCACCTACCCCTTAGCTGGGGAGCTGTTTTTT
CASTYPLAGELFF
>TRBV5-1|TRBD1|TRBJ2-1|NA
TGCGCCAGCAGCATGGACAGGGGGGAGAGTGAGCAGTTCTTC
CASSMDRGESEQFF
>TRBV28|NA|TRBJ1-1|few
TGTGCCAGCAGTTTGCAGCGAGTAGGCACTGAAGCTTTCTTT
CASSLQRVGTEAFF
>TRBV4-1|TRBD2|TRBJ2-7|once
TGCGCCAGCAGCCAAGAGGAACTAGCGGGGGGAATCGAGCAGTACTTC
CASSQEELAGGIEQYF
>TRBV28|NA|TRBJ1-5|NA
TGTGCCAGCAGTCCCCCAAGAGGGCAGGGCAATCAGCCCCAGCATTTT
CASSPPRGQGNQPQHF
>TRBV15|NA|TRBJ2-7|NA
TGTGCCACCAGCAGGGATTTTGAACAGGGTTCCTACGAGCAGTACTTC
CATSRDFEQGSYEQYF
>TRBV6-1|TRBD2|TRBJ2-5|NA
TGTGCCAGCAGGACTAGCGGCAAAGAGACCCAGTACTTC
CASRTSGKETQYF
>TRBV7-3|TRBD1|TRBJ1-2|NA
TGTGCCAGCAGCTTAACCCGGACAGGGACCCACTATGGCTACACCTTC
CASSLTRTGTHYGYTF
>TRBV6-1|TRBD1|TRBJ1-5|NA
TGTGCCAGCACGGGACAGCCTAATCAGCCCCAGCATTTT
CASTGQPNQPQHF
>TRBV9|TRBD1|TRBJ1-1|NA
TGTGCCAGCAGCCTAGGGGACAGGGGGGCTGAAGCTTTCTTT
CASSLGDRGAEAFF
>TRBV7-9|NA|TRBJ1-5|NA
TGTGCCAGCAGCTCAGGAAGCGGCCAGCCCCAGCATTTT
CASSSGSGQPQHF
>TRBV7-9|TRBD2|TRBJ2-2|NA
TGTTCCAGCAGCTCTAGCGGGGGGGAAAGAGGAACCGGGGAGCTGTTTTTT
CSSSSSGGERGTGELFF
>TRBV6-5|NA|TRBJ1-1|NA
TGTGCCAGCAGCTATACAGTTACCAACACTGAAGCTTTCTTT
CASSYTVTNTEAFF